The clone carrying this T cell receptor (beta chain) was observed a single time. The data derive from a study of blood T cell repertoires in COVID-19. For the study at large: The study drew acute and convalescent COVID-19 samples from the United States, Italy and Spain.

In the authors' methods: Researchers report that nucleated cell counts were estimated from reference gene primer amplification. The method was immunoSEQ multiplex PCR; TCRdb's version includes in-frame clones alone and lacks a portion of them. V and J calls and clone size come straight from that table; D and trimming were deduced from the DNA. This table has about 140,000 clones, under 85% appearing once. The sequenced sample was peripheral blood. The sequence came from a woman older than 75 in a cohort sampled during active or convalescent COVID-19.

CDR3 region: CASSSSRGSNEQFF. The DNA of the CDR3 is TGTGCCAGCAGTTCCAGCAGGGGGTCTAATGAGCAGTTCTTC. The rearrangement joins TRBV6-5 to TRBJ2-1; 7 bases map to TRBD1. V lost 4 bases and J lost 7; bases outside the gene matches: 7. The length of the CDR3 is 14 residues. Germline loops: CDR1 MNHEY, CDR2 SVGAGI.